This T cell receptor (beta chain) was observed in a study of OX40 agonist ivuxolimab in advanced cancers. Regarding the study as a whole: The CD4+ and CD8+ T cells in the blood had expanded clonally by week 6 at 0.1 to 3.0 mg/kg. The authors also found low normalized T-cell clonal expansion in some nonresponders.

Concerning this clone: Its antigen is as yet unknown.

Only in-frame clones appear in the TCRdb table, and some are missing; sequencing was by immunoSEQ multiplex PCR. This sample has about 79,000 clones, with 80% to 90% found just once. The CDR3 totals 17 residues. Germline V gene lookup returns CDR1 SGHNT and CDR2 YYREEE (reference sequence). With V trimmed by 2 bases and J by 1 base, 7 bases remained unmatched. The material sequenced was CD4+ or CD8+ T cells sorted from blood, taken in a trial of the OX40 agonist ivuxolimab. The clonotype comes from an adult with an advanced solid tumor such as melanoma, head and neck, liver or kidney cancer. J is TRBJ2-3 and V is TRBV5-4, with 10 bases that match TRBD2. CDR3 coding DNA: TGTGCCAGCAGCTTTAGGCTAGCGGGAGACGGCACAGATACGCAGTATTTT. It encodes CASSFRLAGDGTDTQYF.